This TCR beta chain stems from a study of CXCR3-negative and CXCR3-positive naive CD8 T cells. Study outcomes and limitations: TRB CDR3 hydrophobicity was greater in CXCR3-positive naive cells than in CXCR3-negative naive cells. Memory CD8+ cells showed much lower diversity, while both naive subsets were comparably high. Naive CXCR3-positive and CXCR3-negative cells shared similar TRBV-TRBJ usage, unlike memory cells.

Naive CD8+ T cells showed CD45RO-CCR7+CD27+CD95-. Researchers prepared the TRB cDNA libraries using 5' RACE with UMI labels. TCRdb reanalyzed the 5' RACE reads and collapses them to one entry per CDR3 protein, without DNA. This sample's clone table lists about 4,700 distinct CDR3 sequences. Frequency places this clonotype as medium-sized (0.01 to 0.1%). Its antigen is not known. The receptor was isolated from a human donor in good health. Some clones in this sample may be carry-over from other donors' samples. Specimen: naive CXCR3+ CD8+ T cells from blood. Sample subset: CD45RO-CCR7+CD27+CD95- naive CD8+ T cells expressing CXCR3 (TNR3+).

This CDR3 is CASASAGGTDEQFF. V and J are TRBV28 and TRBJ2-1; with no DNA, the TCRdb D assignment of TRBD2 cannot be verified. Germline V gene lookup returns CDR1 MDHEN and CDR2 SYDVKM. This CDR3 is built from 14 residues.